Presented here are 11 T cell receptor beta chains from one specimen sequenced in a study of OX40 agonist ivuxolimab in advanced cancers. The protocol was immunoSEQ multiplex PCR, while the TCRdb copy is restricted to in-frame clones and leaves out a portion. The data contain roughly 64,000 clones, 80% to 90% of them singletons. This material consisted of CD4+ or CD8+ T cells sorted from blood, taken in a trial of the OX40 agonist ivuxolimab. These receptors were collected from an adult with an advanced solid tumor such as melanoma, head and neck, liver or kidney cancer.

CDR3 coding DNA: TGTGCCAGCAGCTACCGACCTGCCACTGAAGCTTTCTTT. Translation gives CASSYRPATEAFF. The chain employs TRBV7-6 and TRBJ1-1, with D unresolved. V was cut by 4 bases and J by 4 bases, with 10 bases left in between. The CDR3 loop spans 13 amino acids. Germline V gives CDR1 SGHVS, CDR2 FNYEAQ.

The chain couples TRBV10-2 to TRBJ1-1, with D unresolved. The CDR3 is 15 amino acids. Germline V gene sequence: CDR1 WSHSY, CDR2 SAAADI. V was shortened by 2 bases and J by 1 base, with 11 bases between the two germline ends. The DNA of the CDR3 is TGCGCCAGCAGTGAGGTGGCCGGGAAGAACACTGAAGCTTTCTTT. It specifies CASSEVAGKNTEAFF.

The chain recombines TRBV4-1 with TRBJ1-5; D unresolved. The CDR3 is 15 residues long. Germline CDR1 and CDR2: MGHRA and YSYEKL. V gave up 0 bases and J gave up 5 bases, with 11 bases separating them. For the CDR3, the DNA is TGCGCCAGCAGCCAAGATACGGGGTCCCATCAGCCCCAGCATTTT. It codes for CASSQDTGSHQPQHF.

This clone has just one count. The rearrangement joins TRBV10-3 to TRBJ2-3; 13 nucleotides line up with TRBD2. The CDR3 loop spans 18 amino acids. The V and J ends lost 4 bases and 4 bases, in that order; junction bases with no gene match: 11. CDR1 is ENHRY and CDR2 is SYGVKD in the germline V gene. DNA of the CDR3: TGTGCCATCAGTGGTGGTTGGACTAGCGGGAGATCCGCAGATACGCAGTATTTT. It encodes CAISGGWTSGRSADTQYF.

CDR3: CSGDTMDEQFF. CDR3 DNA: TGCAGCGGAGATACTATGGATGAGCAGTTCTTC. The chain uses TRBV29-1 and TRBJ2-1; D remains ambiguous. The germline V and J ends were trimmed by 7 bases and 8 bases, with 12 bases remaining between them. Per the germline V gene, CDR1 is SQVTM and CDR2 is ANQGSEA. This CDR3 spans 11 amino acids.

J is TRBJ2-2 and V is TRBV9, with a possible D match to TRBD2 (6 bases). Germline CDR1 reads SGDLS; CDR2 reads YYNGEE. Trimming shortened V by 0 bases and J by 4 bases, and 7 bases separated the two germline ends. The CDR3 extends over 14 amino acids. The CDR3 sequence is CASSVEEGTGELFF. The CDR3 bases are TGTGCCAGCAGCGTAGAGGAGGGCACCGGGGAGCTGTTTTTT. Combining the CDR3 with reference TRBV9 and TRBJ2-2 gives the whole variable domain DSGVTQTPKHLITATGQRVTLRCSPRSGDLSVYWYQQSLDQGLQFLIQYYNGEERAKGNILERFSAQQFPDLHSELNLSSLELGDSALYFCASSVEEGTGELFFGEGSRLTVL.

The rearrangement links TRBV6-5 to TRBJ2-1; D is perhaps TRBD2 (6 bases). The CDR3 consists of 14 residues. Between the trimmed V and J ends, which lost 1 base and 4 bases, there was a span of 8 bases. The V gene's germline CDR1 is MNHEY and CDR2 SVGAGI. Written as DNA, the CDR3 is TGTGCCAGCAGTTACTGGGGGGAATACAATGAGCAGTTCTTC. It specifies CASSYWGEYNEQFF.

The V and J genes are TRBV9 and TRBJ2-1; the D gene could be TRBD1 or TRBD2 (5 bases each). CDR1 SGDLS and CDR2 YYNGEE come from the germline V gene. The CDR3 is 18 amino acids. The V end lost 0 bases, the J end lost 4 bases, and 20 bases lay between the germline ends. The CDR3 bases are TGTGCCAGCAGCGTAGCTACGGAGATGGGGGAGCGGTACAATGAGCAGTTCTTC. Amino acid sequence: CASSVATEMGERYNEQFF.

V usage is TRBV19 and J usage is TRBJ2-5; 14 bases map to TRBD2. With V trimmed by 6 bases and J by 3 bases, 0 bases remained unmatched. From germline, CDR1 is LNHDA and CDR2 SQIVND (reference sequence). This CDR3 region has 14 residues. Here the CDR3 reads CASRGLAGEETQYF. As DNA, the CDR3 is TGTGCCAGTAGGGGACTAGCGGGGGAAGAGACCCAGTACTTC. Together with reference TRBV19 and TRBJ2-5, the CDR3 gives the full variable domain: DGGITQSPKYLFRKEGQNVTLSCEQNLNHDAMYWYRQDPGQGLRLIYYSQIVNDFQKGDIAEGYSVSREKKESFPLTVTSAQKNPTAFYLCASRGLAGEETQYFGPGTRLLVL.

The J gene is TRBJ2-1, the V gene TRBV7-9; D remains unclear. Trimming took 6 bases from V and 5 from J, leaving 8 bases between them. Germline lookup yields CDR1 SEHNR and CDR2 FQNEAQ (reference sequence). The CDR3 has 12 residues. CDR3 DNA sequence: TGTGCCAGCAGGTTGGACCACAATGAGCAGTTCTTC. It is translated as CASRLDHNEQFF.

The rearrangement links TRBV6-1 to TRBJ1-2; no clear D gene. Germline CDR1 MNHNS, CDR2 SASEGT. V was clipped by 2 bases and J by 0 bases, with 10 bases between them. The CDR3 has 15 amino acids. The CDR3 DNA sequence: TGTGCCAGCAGTGAATATCGAAAGGCTAACTATGGCTACACCTTC. Its translation: CASSEYRKANYGYTF.